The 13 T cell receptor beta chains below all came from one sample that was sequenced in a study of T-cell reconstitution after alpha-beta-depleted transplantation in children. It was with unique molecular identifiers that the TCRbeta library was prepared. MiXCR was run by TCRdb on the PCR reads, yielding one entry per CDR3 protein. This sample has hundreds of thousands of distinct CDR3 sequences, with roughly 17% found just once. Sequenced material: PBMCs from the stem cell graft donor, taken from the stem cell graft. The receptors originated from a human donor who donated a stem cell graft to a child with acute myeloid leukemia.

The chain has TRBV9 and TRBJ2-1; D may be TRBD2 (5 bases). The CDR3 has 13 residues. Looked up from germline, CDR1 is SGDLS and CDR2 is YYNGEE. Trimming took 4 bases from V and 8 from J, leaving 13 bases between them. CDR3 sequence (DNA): TGTGCCAGCAGCCCCGCGGGTTGGCATGAGCAGTTCTTC. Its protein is CASSPAGWHEQFF.

The CDR3 spells CSARAGLAGYEQYF. The CDR3, as DNA: TGCAGTGCTAGAGCAGGTCTAGCGGGTTACGAGCAGTACTTC. The chain is built from TRBV20-1 and TRBJ2-7; 8 nucleotides match TRBD2. Per germline, CDR1 DFQATT and CDR2 SNEGSKA (reference sequence). The CDR3 runs to 14 residues. Trimming at V came to 1 base and at J to 4 bases, leaving 6 bases not matched to a gene.

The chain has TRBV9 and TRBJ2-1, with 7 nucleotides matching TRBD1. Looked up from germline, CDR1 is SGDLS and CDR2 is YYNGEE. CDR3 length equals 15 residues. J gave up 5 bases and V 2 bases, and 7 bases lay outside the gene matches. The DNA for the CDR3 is TGTGCCAGCAGCGTGAGAGACAGGGCAAACAATGAGCAGTTCTTC. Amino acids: CASSVRDRANNEQFF.

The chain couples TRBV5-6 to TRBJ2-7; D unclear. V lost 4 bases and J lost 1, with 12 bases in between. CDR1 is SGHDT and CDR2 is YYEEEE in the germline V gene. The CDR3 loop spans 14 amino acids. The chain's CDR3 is CASSPPGSSYEQYV. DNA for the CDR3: TGTGCCAGCAGCCCCCCCGGGTCTTCCTACGAGCAGTACGTC.

The CDR3 sequence is CASSHPGLMLPGNTIYF. CDR3 DNA: TGTGCCAGCAGCCACCCCGGCCTTATGTTACCTGGAAACACCATATATTTT. This chain links TRBV7-8 with TRBJ1-3, with D unresolved. CDR1 is SGHVS, CDR2 FQNEAQ, per germline. The CDR3 length is 17 residues. V was pared by 5 bases and J by 2 bases, with 19 bases between.

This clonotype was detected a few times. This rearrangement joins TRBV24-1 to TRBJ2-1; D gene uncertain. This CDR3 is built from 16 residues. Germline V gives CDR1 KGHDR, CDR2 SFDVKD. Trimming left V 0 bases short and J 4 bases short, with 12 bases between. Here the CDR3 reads CATSDLRSRDYNEQFF. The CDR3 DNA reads TGTGCCACCAGTGATTTGAGGAGCCGAGATTACAATGAGCAGTTCTTC.

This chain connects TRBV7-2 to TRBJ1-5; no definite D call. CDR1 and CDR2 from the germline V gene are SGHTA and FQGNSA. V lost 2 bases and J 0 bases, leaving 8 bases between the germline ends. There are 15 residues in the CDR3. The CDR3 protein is CASSLYDNSNQPQHF. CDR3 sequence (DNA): TGTGCCAGCAGCTTATACGACAATAGCAATCAGCCCCAGCATTTT.

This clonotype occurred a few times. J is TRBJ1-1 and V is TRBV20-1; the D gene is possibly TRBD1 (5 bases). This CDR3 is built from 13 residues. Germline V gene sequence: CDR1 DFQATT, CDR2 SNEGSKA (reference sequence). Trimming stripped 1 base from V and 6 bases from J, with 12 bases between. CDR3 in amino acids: CSARGRVDPEAFF. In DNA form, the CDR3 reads TGCAGTGCTAGAGGCAGGGTCGACCCTGAAGCTTTCTTT.

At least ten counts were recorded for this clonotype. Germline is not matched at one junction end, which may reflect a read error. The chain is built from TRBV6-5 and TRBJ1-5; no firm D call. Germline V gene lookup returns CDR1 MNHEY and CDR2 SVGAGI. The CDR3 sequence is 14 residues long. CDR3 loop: CAISSRRSNQPQHF. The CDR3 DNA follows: TGTGCCATCAGTTCTCGACGGAGCAATCAGCCCCAGCATTTT.

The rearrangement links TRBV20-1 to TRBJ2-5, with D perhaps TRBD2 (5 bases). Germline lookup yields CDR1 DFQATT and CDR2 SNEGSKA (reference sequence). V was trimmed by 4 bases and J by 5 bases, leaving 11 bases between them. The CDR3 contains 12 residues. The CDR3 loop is CSAKLGSETQYF. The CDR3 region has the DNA TGCAGTGCTAAACTAGGGTCGGAGACCCAGTACTTC.

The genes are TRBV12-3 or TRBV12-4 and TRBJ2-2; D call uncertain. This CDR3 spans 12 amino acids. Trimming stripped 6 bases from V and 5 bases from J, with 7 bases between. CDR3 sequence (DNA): TGTGCCAGCAGCGTACGGACCGGGGAGCTGTTTTTT. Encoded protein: CASSVRTGELFF.

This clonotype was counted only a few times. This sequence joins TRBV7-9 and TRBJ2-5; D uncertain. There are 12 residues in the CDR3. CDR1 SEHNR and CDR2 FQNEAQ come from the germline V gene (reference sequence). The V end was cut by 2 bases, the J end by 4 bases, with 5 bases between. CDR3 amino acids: CASSLWSETQYF. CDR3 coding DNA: TGTGCCAGCAGCTTATGGTCAGAGACCCAGTACTTC.

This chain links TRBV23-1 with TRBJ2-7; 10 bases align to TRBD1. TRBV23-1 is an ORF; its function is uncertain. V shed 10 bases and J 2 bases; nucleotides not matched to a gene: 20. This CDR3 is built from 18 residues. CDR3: CATLLGQGSQRGPYEQYF. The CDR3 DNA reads TGCGCCACCTTATTGGGACAGGGGTCTCAGCGCGGTCCCTACGAGCAGTACTTC.